This T cell receptor (beta chain) was observed in a study of graft-versus-host responses after intestinal transplantation. Trimming cost V 5 bases and J 7 bases; bases outside gene matches: 11. CDR1 is SGHTA, CDR2 FQGNSA, per germline. The CDR3 length is 15 residues. TCRdb's copy holds only in-frame clones and misses some; the assay was immunoSEQ multiplex PCR. The data show about 86,000 clones, around 89% seen once. General observations from the study: Recipient bone marrow held GvH clones, some seen earlier in ileum or blood.

Concerning this clone: Its antigen is not known.

The TCR originated in a human donor who was the organ donor for an intestinal transplant. Sequencing used unstimulated CD4+ T cells sorted from spleen or lymph node cells, obtained before transplant. The rearrangement joins TRBV7-2 to TRBJ1-5; 7 bases line up with TRBD1. The chain's CDR3 is CASSKDRVFAQPQHF. CDR3 bases: TGTGCCAGCAGCAAAGACAGGGTCTTCGCCCAGCCCCAGCATTTT.